Listed below are T cell receptor beta chains from one sample, sequenced in a study of neurological immune-mediated disorders. MiXCR, applied by TCRdb to the 5' RACE reads, yields one record per CDR3 protein. The repertoire consists of around 33,000 distinct CDR3 sequences, with approximately 24% occurring once and the leading ten covering roughly 27%. Sequenced: CD4+ T cells from blood. The source is a middle-aged man with HTLV-1-associated myelopathy (HAM/TSP). Both conserved end residues are part of each CDR3. A D gene is named only where the DNA matches it firmly. Rows give clone size only sometimes, using once, few, many, or a class for an expanded clone.

DNA,CDR3,J,size,V,length,D
TGCAGTGCCGACCACAGGGAGACAGATACGCAGTATTTT,CSADHRETDTQYF,TRBJ2-3,.,TRBV20-1,13,.
TGTGCCAGCAGTTTAGTTGGAGCCACTGAAGCTTTCTTT,CASSLVGATEAFF,TRBJ1-1,many,TRBV12-3/TRBV12-4,13,.
TGTGCCAGCAGCTCGGGACACCTAAACAATCAGCCCCAGCATTTT,CASSSGHLNNQPQHF,TRBJ1-5,many,TRBV7-9,15,.
TGCGCCAGCAGCTTGAGTTCTGAAGTACTGAACACTGAAGCTTTCTTT,CASSLSSEVLNTEAFF,TRBJ1-1,many,TRBV5-1,16,.
TGTGCCAGCAGTTTATTCACAGGAAGCTCTGGGGCCAACGTCCTGACTTTC,CASSLFTGSSGANVLTF,TRBJ2-6,many,TRBV27,17,.
TGCAGTGCTAGCCCGACAGGGGCCGGGGAGCTGTTTTTT,CSASPTGAGELFF,TRBJ2-2,medium-sized,TRBV20-1,13,TRBD1
TGTGCCAGCAGGTGGGCAGCCGGGGAGCTGTTTTTT,CASRWAAGELFF,TRBJ2-2,.,TRBV3-1,12,.
TGTGCCAGCAGACAAGACAGCTACGAGCAGTACTTC,CASRQDSYEQYF,TRBJ2-7,many,TRBV6-6,12,.
TGCGCCAGCAGCTTGGAGCAGGGTACTGAAGCTTTCTTT,CASSLEQGTEAFF,TRBJ1-1,many,TRBV5-1,13,.
TGCGCCAGCAGCTTGTATGAGGGGAGCCCAGATACGCAGTATTTT,CASSLYEGSPDTQYF,TRBJ2-3,once,TRBV5-1,15,.
TGTGCCAGCAAGGTGGACAGGGGTAATTCACCCCTCCACTTT,CASKVDRGNSPLHF,TRBJ1-6,many,TRBV6-5,14,TRBD1
TGTGCCAGCAGTCCACGCGGGACTAGCGGACGGCCCTACGAGCAGTACTTC,CASSPRGTSGRPYEQYF,TRBJ2-7,many,TRBV27,17,TRBD2
TGCAGTGCTACAAGTACGGGACTTTCTGGCTACGAGCAGTACTTC,CSATSTGLSGYEQYF,TRBJ2-7,.,TRBV20-1,15,.
TGCGCCAGCAGCTTAGGGACAGGGGACCACAATGAGCAGTTCTTC,CASSLGTGDHNEQFF,TRBJ2-1,many,TRBV5-1,15,TRBD1
TGTGCCAGCACATTCAGCTCCTATAATTCACCCCTCCACTTT,CASTFSSYNSPLHF,TRBJ1-6,many,TRBV11-2,14,.
TGTGCCAGCAGCTACCATATGAAGGAGCAGTACTTC,CASSYHMKEQYF,TRBJ2-7,.,TRBV6-2/TRBV6-3,12,.
TGTGCCAGCAGCCCCCAAATTGCGGGGTTCAGGACCCAGTACTTC,CASSPQIAGFRTQYF,TRBJ2-5,many,TRBV7-8,15,.
TGCGCCAGCAGCTCCGGATACAGCGGGAGATCCCACAATGAGCAGTTCTTC,CASSSGYSGRSHNEQFF,TRBJ2-1,many,TRBV5-1,17,TRBD2
TGTGCCAGCAGCCAAGTGAGCTACACCTTC,CASSQVSYTF,TRBJ1-2,many,TRBV7-9,10,.
TGTGCCAGCAGCCCGGAGCTGAACACTGAAGCTTTCTTT,CASSPELNTEAFF,TRBJ1-1,many,TRBV5-4,13,.
TGTGCCAGCAGCGCCCCCGGGTACGGGGAGCTGTTTTTT,CASSAPGYGELFF,TRBJ2-2,many,TRBV5-6,13,.
TGCGCCAGCAGCTTGGTGTTGGGGGCTGGGGAGTGGACTGAAGCTTTCTTT,CASSLVLGAGEWTEAFF,TRBJ1-1,.,TRBV5-1,17,.
TGTGCCAGCAGCTTGGCCAAGCGGGAGTTCCAGGCGACCCAGTACTTC,CASSLAKREFQATQYF,TRBJ2-5,many,TRBV5-6,16,TRBD2
TGTGCCAGCAGCCACGGGTCTTACACTGAAGCTTTCTTT,CASSHGSYTEAFF,TRBJ1-1,.,TRBV3-1,13,.
TGTGCCAGCAGTCCTGGACTAGGCCCCGTTTCGAATGAGCAGTTCTTC,CASSPGLGPVSNEQFF,TRBJ2-1,.,TRBV6-5,16,TRBD2
TGCGCCAGCAGCTTGGCCGCGGGCCTTTACAATGAGCAGTTCTTC,CASSLAAGLYNEQFF,TRBJ2-1,.,TRBV5-1,15,.
TGTGCCAGCAGCTGGGGGCAGGGGGCGGTAGATACGCAGTATTTT,CASSWGQGAVDTQYF,TRBJ2-3,.,TRBV11-3,15,TRBD1
TGCGCCAGCAGCTTGGCGCGCGGCGGGACAGGGGTGGCAGATACGCAGTATTTT,CASSLARGGTGVADTQYF,TRBJ2-3,many,TRBV5-1,18,TRBD1
TGTGCCAGCAGCGGTCGAGCGGGGGGCGCTGGATATGGCTACACCTTC,CASSGRAGGAGYGYTF,TRBJ1-2,many,TRBV7-2,16,.
TGTGCCAGCAGCCAAGATGCAGCACTCGGAACCTATGGCTACACCTTC,CASSQDAALGTYGYTF,TRBJ1-2,many,TRBV3-1,16,.
TGCGCCAGCAGCTTGGAACGTCTAGCGGGCTTCGATGAGCAGTTCTTC,CASSLERLAGFDEQFF,TRBJ2-1,many,TRBV5-1,16,TRBD2
TGTGCCAGCAGCTTAGGGACAGGTGGAAATGAGCAGTTCTTC,CASSLGTGGNEQFF,TRBJ2-1,many,TRBV7-2,14,TRBD1
TGTGCCAGCAGTGAAGAGGGAGGGAATAATTCACCCCTCCACTTT,CASSEEGGNNSPLHF,TRBJ1-6,many,TRBV2,15,.
TGCGCCAGCACACCAGCGGGAGGTTCAGATACGCAGTATTTT,CASTPAGGSDTQYF,TRBJ2-3,many,TRBV5-1,14,TRBD2
TGTGCCAGCAGCGCACCAGGGGTATTGCGGAACACCGGAGAGATGTTTTTT,CASSAPGVLRNTGEMFF,TRBJ2-2,.,TRBV9,17,.
TGTGCCAGCAGCTTGTTTAAAGCAGGGTTGCTCTACAATGAGCAGTTCTTC,CASSLFKAGLLYNEQFF,TRBJ2-1,many,TRBV5-5,17,.
TGTGCCAGCAGCGGGTACAATGAGCAGTTCTTC,CASSGYNEQFF,TRBJ2-1,many,TRBV7-9,11,.
TGCGCCAGCAGCATGCAGAGCTCCTACAATGAGCAGTTCTTC,CASSMQSSYNEQFF,TRBJ2-1,.,TRBV5-1,14,.
TGCAGTGCTAGAGCCGGGGACTTAAATCAGCCCCAGCATTTT,CSARAGDLNQPQHF,TRBJ1-5,many,TRBV20-1,14,.
TGCGCCAGCAGCTTTGACATGAACACTGAAGCTTTCTTT,CASSFDMNTEAFF,TRBJ1-1,many,TRBV5-1,13,.
TGTGCCAGCAGTTACCGGGGGGGGCCATATACGCAGTATTTT,CASSYRGGPYTQYF,TRBJ2-3,.,TRBV6-5,14,TRBD2
TGTGCCAGCAGTGAAGACGGTATAGCCAAAAACATTCAGTACTTC,CASSEDGIAKNIQYF,TRBJ2-4,many,TRBV2,15,.
TGTGCCAGCAGTGAAGCCCCTGGGGGGTACTATGGCTACACCTTC,CASSEAPGGYYGYTF,TRBJ1-2,many,TRBV6-1,15,.
TGTGCCAGCTGCTCAGGGGGCTATGAAAAACTGTTTTTT,CASCSGGYEKLFF,TRBJ1-4,.,TRBV5-5,13,TRBD1
TGCAGTGCTAGAAACAGGGCTGGAAACACCATATATTTT,CSARNRAGNTIYF,TRBJ1-3,many,TRBV20-1,13,.